The 14 T cell receptor beta chains below all came from one sample that was sequenced in a study of cytomegalovirus exposure and HLA in healthy donors. The PCR had 60 Vbeta and 13 Jbeta primers. Clones were read by immunoSEQ multiplex PCR, and TCRdb kept only the in-frame ones, dropping some. The sample yields under 200,000 clones, around 78% seen once. The material sequenced was PBMCs. The receptor set was obtained from a woman in her forties or fifties in good health and CMV-seropositive.

This clone was detected only once. The chain has TRBV2 and TRBJ2-7; the D is unclear. The germline V and J ends were trimmed by 10 bases and 0 bases, with 19 bases remaining between them. This CDR3 has 15 residues. Germline CDR1 SNHLY, CDR2 FYNNEI. The CDR3 here is CATKIGEAFSYEQYF. CDR3 sequence (DNA): TGTGCCACCAAAATAGGTGAGGCTTTCTCCTACGAGCAGTACTTC.

The chain recombines TRBV7-2 with TRBJ2-5; weak D call: TRBD2 (5 bases). Trimming took 1 base from V and 4 from J, leaving 10 bases between them. This CDR3 spans 14 amino acids. Per the germline V gene, CDR1 is SGHTA and CDR2 is FQGNSA. CDR3 nucleotide sequence: TGTGCCAGCAGCTTAGTTGGAGGTCGAGAGACCCAGTACTTC. Translating it yields CASSLVGGRETQYF.

The J gene is TRBJ1-2, the V gene TRBV4-2; D possibly corresponds to TRBD1 (5 bases). The CDR3 covers 16 residues. Deletions cut 4 bases from V and 5 bases from J, with 20 bases between. Germline CDR1 is LGHNA and CDR2 is YNFKEQ. The CDR3 loop reads CASSPQQGGGVYGYTF. The DNA for the CDR3 is TGTGCCAGCAGCCCTCAGCAGGGTGGGGGGGTATATGGCTACACCTTC.

This chain joins TRBV6-5 and TRBJ2-1, with 12 nucleotides matching TRBD1. Per the germline V gene, CDR1 is MNHEY and CDR2 is SVGAGI. The CDR3 has 14 residues. Unmatched junction bases numbered 3, after V lost 6 bases and J lost 6 bases. The CDR3 sequence is CASRRDRGPNEQFF. In DNA, the CDR3 is TGTGCCAGCAGGCGGGACAGGGGGCCCAATGAGCAGTTCTTC.

The rearrangement uses TRBV5-1 and TRBJ1-3; 7 bases map to TRBD1. CDR3 length equals 15 residues. Germline CDR1 is SGHRS and CDR2 is YFSETQ. The V and J ends lost 4 bases and 3 bases, in that order; junction bases with no gene match: 7. The CDR3 DNA is TGCGCCAGCAGCCTCTCCCGGGACAGTGGAAACACCATATATTTT. Protein sequence: CASSLSRDSGNTIYF.

The J gene is TRBJ1-1, the V gene TRBV18; D may be TRBD1 (5 bases). Germline V lookup: CDR1 KGHSH, CDR2 LQKENI. Trimming cost V 3 bases and J 5 bases, with 16 bases left between them. The CDR3 is 15 residues long. As DNA, the CDR3 is TGTGCCAGCTCACCCACGGGGGTGAAGGATACTGAAGCTTTCTTT. Amino acid sequence: CASSPTGVKDTEAFF.

This clone was counted a few times. This sequence joins TRBV15 and TRBJ1-1; tentatively, D is TRBD1 (5 bases). This CDR3 region has 14 residues. Germline lookup yields CDR1 LNHNV and CDR2 YYDKDF (reference sequence). V was pared by 6 bases and J by 1 base, with 12 bases between. In DNA, the CDR3 is TGTGCCACCAGTCAGGGAGGACAGAACACTGAAGCTTTCTTT. It translates to CATSQGGQNTEAFF.

This sequence joins TRBV19 and TRBJ1-5, with unresolved D. The ends were cut back, 6 bases at V and 0 bases at J, with 12 bases in the middle. The germline V gene encodes CDR1 LNHDA and CDR2 SQIVND (reference sequence). This CDR3 has 15 residues. The CDR3 here is CASRPQSNSNQPQHF. The CDR3 DNA reads TGTGCCAGTAGGCCACAGTCTAATAGCAATCAGCCCCAGCATTTT.

The gene calls are TRBV19 and TRBJ1-2; D is ambiguous. The V end lost 2 bases, the J end lost 2 bases, and 15 bases lay between the germline ends. CDR1 is LNHDA, CDR2 SQIVND, per germline (reference sequence). The CDR3 contains 16 residues. The CDR3 DNA is TGTGCCAGTAGTATAATGCTAGGGAGCCCCAACTATGGCTACACCTTC. This codes for CASSIMLGSPNYGYTF.

This chain joins TRBV6-4 and TRBJ1-1; 7 nucleotides match TRBD1. J gave up 5 bases and V 4 bases, and 4 bases lay outside the gene matches. The CDR3 totals 13 residues. Germline loops: CDR1 MRHNA, CDR2 SNTAGT. CDR3 amino acids: CASSVGQTTEAFF. The DNA for the CDR3 is TGTGCCAGCAGTGTGGGACAGACAACTGAAGCTTTCTTT.

V usage is TRBV28 and J usage is TRBJ2-1; 10 nucleotides match TRBD2. The germline V gene encodes CDR1 MDHEN and CDR2 SYDVKM. This CDR3 is 13 amino acids long. CDR3 coding DNA: TGTGTGTCGGAACTAGCGGGATACAATGAGCAGTTCTTC. It yields the protein CVSELAGYNEQFF.

This clone came up a few times. The rearrangement links TRBV28 to TRBJ2-3; possible D gene TRBD2, 6 bases. V lost 0 bases and J lost 4, with 8 bases in between. The CDR3 spans 14 residues. Germline V gives CDR1 MDHEN, CDR2 SYDVKM. Here the CDR3 DNA reads TGTGCCAGCAGTTTATGGGAGGGCCCAGATACGCAGTATTTT. Protein: CASSLWEGPDTQYF. Together with reference TRBV28 and TRBJ2-3, the CDR3 gives the full variable domain: DVKVTQSSRYLVKRTGEKVFLECVQDMDHENMFWYRQDPGLGLRLIYFSYDVKMKEKGDIPEGYSVSREKKERFSLILESASTNQTSMYLCASSLWEGPDTQYFGPGTRLTVL.

The chain uses TRBV19 and TRBJ1-5; D gene ambiguous. The V and J ends lost 5 bases and 0 bases respectively, with 17 bases between them. The CDR3 contains 17 residues. Germline V gives CDR1 LNHDA, CDR2 SQIVND (reference sequence). The CDR3 loop is CASSWAEMPYSNQPQHF. CDR3 bases: TGTGCCAGTAGTTGGGCAGAGATGCCCTATAGCAATCAGCCCCAGCATTTT.

The chain has TRBV18 and TRBJ1-6, with a weak D call TRBD1 (5 bases). Germline assignment: CDR1 KGHSH and CDR2 LQKENI. This CDR3 has 13 residues. The V gene lost 0 bases and the J gene lost 14 bases, with 11 bases spanning the gap. CDR3 nucleotide sequence: TGTGCCAGCTCACCACCGACAGCAAGAGCCCTCCACTTT. It specifies CASSPPTARALHF.